These 24 T cell receptor beta chains were all obtained from the same sample, sequenced in a study of metastatic and nonmetastatic thyroid tumors. Nobody among the patients had been given any treatment before thyroid surgery. TCRdb re-analyzed the PCR reads through MiXCR. The sample lists around 40,000 clones, approximately 13% occurring once. The sample comprised blood. These receptors were obtained from a female donor with papillary thyroid cancer or a benign thyroid nodule (not recorded which). Some clones in this sample may be carry-over from other donors' samples.

This clone was counted only a few times. The chain couples TRBV6-1 to TRBJ2-1; D unclear. Per the germline V gene, CDR1 is MNHNS and CDR2 is SASEGT. Trimming pared 4 bases from V and 1 base from J, leaving 5 bases between. The CDR3 contains 13 residues. Here the CDR3 reads CASSARSYNEQFF. The CDR3 DNA reads as TGTGCCAGCAGTGCCAGGTCCTACAATGAGCAGTTCTTC.

This clone was detected many times. The chain carries TRBV4-1 and TRBJ1-4; D uncertain. The CDR3 consists of 15 residues. V was cut by 4 bases and J by 8 bases, with 17 bases left in between. The germline V gene encodes CDR1 MGHRA and CDR2 YSYEKL. As DNA, the CDR3 is TGCGCCAGCAGCCTCGGACGAACCCTGGGCGAAAAACTGTTTTTT. Translating gives CASSLGRTLGEKLFF.

Remarks on this clone: A much larger clone differs by one base, so this may be a read error. The chain combines TRBV29-1 with TRBJ2-6; TRBD1 is a possible D gene (5 bases). This CDR3 has 14 amino acids. In germline, CDR1 is SQVTM, CDR2 ANQGSEA. V was clipped by 0 bases and J by 6 bases, with 9 bases between them. CDR3 bases: TGCAGCGTTGAAGATCAAGGGGAGGCCAACGTCCTGACTTTC. Its translation: CSVEDQGEANVLTF.

This clone is deemed medium-sized. The CDR3 coding sequence is TGTGCCAGCAGTGACGACACGAGACGGAATTCACCCCTCCACTTT. It translates to CASSDDTRRNSPLHF. The chain carries TRBV6-1 and TRBJ1-6; D is ambiguous. CDR3 size: 15 residues. Germline V gene data show CDR1 as MNHNS and CDR2 as SASEGT. V lost 3 bases and J 7 bases, leaving 13 bases between the germline ends.

This clone appeared many times. The gene calls are TRBV10-2 and TRBJ1-1; 7 nucleotides agree with TRBD1. This CDR3 comprises 12 residues. Germline CDR1 is WSHSY and CDR2 is SAAADI. V dropped 4 bases and J dropped 7; count of bases not matched to a gene: 3. CDR3 in DNA: TGCGCCAGCAGTGCCGGGGACAGTGAAGCTTTCTTT. Translating gives CASSAGDSEAFF.

This clone was picked up a small number of times. A read error may produce the germline difference seen at one junction end. The rearrangement joins TRBV6-5 to TRBJ1-1, with a weak D call TRBD1 (5 bases). Germline V gives CDR1 MNHEY, CDR2 SVGAGI. The CDR3 length is 16 residues. Written as DNA, the CDR3 is TGTGCCAGCAGTTTCTCCCAAGGGACGGTGAACTCTGAAGCTTTCTTT. This translates into CASSFSQGTVNSEAFF.

In this sample, this clone turned up many times. V is TRBV5-6 and J is TRBJ2-3; unclear D gene. The CDR3 sequence is 14 residues long. Looked up from germline, CDR1 is SGHDT and CDR2 is YYEEEE. Trimming left V 1 base short and J 4 bases short, with 10 bases between. CDR3 residues: CASSLRSSPDTQYF. CDR3 DNA: TGTGCCAGCAGCTTGAGGAGTTCCCCAGATACGCAGTATTTT.

In this sample, this clone turned up a few times. The V call is TRBV12-3 or TRBV12-4, the J call TRBJ1-1; 9 positions match TRBD1. CDR3 length: 14 residues. The V and J ends lost 5 bases and 4 bases, in that order; junction bases with no gene match: 5. Here the CDR3 reads CASSPDRGGTEAFF. CDR3 coding DNA: TGTGCCAGCAGTCCGGACAGGGGCGGCACTGAAGCTTTCTTT.

The table lists this clone with many counts. CDR3 sequence (DNA): TGTGCCAGCTCACGAACAGGGGGCCTTGAAGCTTTCTTT. As protein: CASSRTGGLEAFF. The J gene is TRBJ1-1, the V gene TRBV18; the match to TRBD1 covers 9 bases. The V and J ends lost 4 bases and 7 bases, in that order; junction bases with no gene match: 4. In germline, CDR1 is KGHSH, CDR2 LQKENI. The CDR3 contains 13 residues.

This clone counts as hyperexpanded (1% or more). This rearrangement joins TRBV9 to TRBJ2-7, with 7 bases matching TRBD2. The V gene end was trimmed by 3 bases and the J gene end by 4 bases; junction bases not matched to a gene: 10. Germline V gene sequence: CDR1 SGDLS, CDR2 YYNGEE. The CDR3 is 15 amino acids. CDR3 region: CASSGAKGGSYEQYF. In DNA form, the CDR3 reads TGTGCCAGCAGCGGTGCCAAGGGCGGGAGTTACGAGCAGTACTTC. The full variable domain, completed using reference TRBV9 and TRBJ2-7, is DSGVTQTPKHLITATGQRVTLRCSPRSGDLSVYWYQQSLDQGLQFLIQYYNGEERAKGNILERFSAQQFPDLHSELNLSSLELGDSALYFCASSGAKGGSYEQYFGPGTRLTVT.

This clone was counted once. This chain uses TRBV5-4 with TRBJ1-1, with a possible D match to TRBD1 (6 bases). The CDR3 loop spans 15 amino acids. Germline V gives CDR1 SGHNT, CDR2 YYREEE (reference sequence). Trimming took off 3 bases at V and 3 bases at J, with 15 bases between the two ends. The CDR3 sequence is CASSSSRDMDTEAFF. As DNA, the CDR3 is TGTGCCAGCAGCTCCAGCCGGGACATGGACACTGAAGCTTTCTTT.

The V call is TRBV2, the J call TRBJ2-2, with D possibly TRBD2 on 7 matching bases. The CDR3 consists of 16 residues. V was shortened by 6 bases and J by 2 bases, with 16 bases between the two germline ends. Germline CDR1 SNHLY, CDR2 FYNNEI. CDR3 sequence reads: CASSQEGGVNTGELFF. In nucleotides, the CDR3 is TGTGCCAGCAGCCAGGAAGGGGGGGTCAACACCGGGGAGCTGTTTTTT.

This clone has a count of ten or more. The chain couples TRBV28 to TRBJ1-2; D unresolved. Germline V gene data show CDR1 as MDHEN and CDR2 as SYDVKM. The CDR3 covers 13 residues. Trimming removed 5 bases at V and 2 bases at J, with 9 bases between. The CDR3: CASSGSRNYGYTF. The CDR3 region has the DNA TGTGCCAGCAGTGGTTCCCGGAACTATGGCTACACCTTC.

The table lists this clone with many counts. V usage is TRBV5-1 and J usage is TRBJ1-1; D ambiguous. The CDR3 extends over 14 amino acids. The germline CDR1 and CDR2 sequences are SGHRS and YFSETQ. V was trimmed by 1 base and J by 6 bases, leaving 13 bases between them. Written as DNA, the CDR3 is TGCGCCAGCAGCTTGATGGTTCCCGGGTCTGAAGCTTTCTTT. This encodes CASSLMVPGSEAFF. Full variable domain (remainder filled in from reference TRBV5-1 and TRBJ1-1): KAGVTQTPRYLIKTRGQQVTLSCSPISGHRSVSWYQQTPGQGLQFLFEYFSETQRNKGNFPGRFSGRQFSNSRSEMNVSTLELGDSALYLCASSLMVPGSEAFFGQGTRLTVV.

This clone was detected a few times. This chain links TRBV12-3 or TRBV12-4 with TRBJ2-3, with 9 positions matching TRBD2. The length of the CDR3 is 15 residues. V lost 4 bases and J lost 6; bases outside the gene matches: 8. The CDR3 bases are TGTGCCAGCAGTTCCTTAGCGGGAGCCGCGGATACGCAGTATTTT. As protein: CASSSLAGAADTQYF.

This clone has ten or more counts. J is TRBJ2-7 and V is TRBV7-9, with TRBD1 matching over 7 bases. J gave up 4 bases and V 5 bases, and 5 bases lay outside the gene matches. CDR1 and CDR2 from the germline V gene are SEHNR and FQNEAQ (reference sequence). CDR3 length equals 13 residues. CDR3 sequence: CASSLTGLYEQYF. CDR3 nucleotides: TGTGCCAGCAGCCTGACAGGGTTATACGAGCAGTACTTC.

This clone was counted ten times or more. The chain links TRBV11-2 to TRBJ2-7; TRBD2 matches 13 bases. Germline assignment: CDR1 SGHAT and CDR2 FQNNGV. This CDR3 has 16 residues. V dropped 0 bases and J dropped 6; count of bases not matched to a gene: 5. The CDR3, as DNA: TGTGCCAGCAGCTTAGATTGGGGACTAGCGGGATTCGAGCAGTACTTC. Its translation is CASSLDWGLAGFEQYF.

This clone was counted between two and nine times. This chain joins TRBV29-1 and TRBJ1-1; 8 nucleotides align to TRBD1. The CDR3 sequence is 14 residues long. Trimming took 4 bases from V and 1 from J; bases not matched to a gene: 5. Germline assignment: CDR1 SQVTM and CDR2 ANQGSEA. In DNA, the CDR3 is TGCAGCGTTGCCCGGGACAGGAGGAACACTGAAGCTTTCTTT. It yields the protein CSVARDRRNTEAFF.

This clone was seen repeatedly, ten times or more. The same CDR3 arises from other DNA sequences in this sample as well. The chain uses TRBV2 and TRBJ1-1; D perhaps matches TRBD1 (6 bases). Germline V lookup: CDR1 SNHLY, CDR2 FYNNEI. Between the trimmed V and J ends, which lost 3 bases and 0 bases, there was a span of 8 bases. The CDR3 runs to 14 residues. CDR3 sequence (DNA): TGTGCCAGCAGTGAGAACAGGGTGAACACTGAAGCTTTCTTT. This codes for CASSENRVNTEAFF.

This clone was seen at least ten times. The chain is built from TRBV29-1 and TRBJ1-1; weak D call: TRBD1 (6 bases). The CDR3 has 12 amino acids. The germline V gene has CDR1 SQVTM and CDR2 ANQGSEA. CDR3 DNA: TGCACCTATAAGGGCAGGGGCACTGAAGCTTTCTTT. Its translation: CTYKGRGTEAFF.

This clone was detected ten times or more. The chain is built from TRBV12-5 and TRBJ1-2; D is unresolved. Germline V gene lookup returns CDR1 LGHNT and CDR2 FRNRAP. The CDR3 loop spans 14 amino acids. V was clipped by 3 bases and J by 3 bases, with 11 bases between them. CDR3: CASGFYEADYGYTF. The CDR3 DNA is TGTGCTAGTGGTTTTTATGAGGCAGACTATGGCTACACCTTC.

V usage is TRBV19 and J usage is TRBJ2-7; D call uncertain. Per germline, CDR1 LNHDA and CDR2 SQIVND (reference sequence). The CDR3 contains 14 residues. Trimming removed 0 bases at V and 5 bases at J, with 11 bases between. This CDR3 is CASSIDDGPDEQYF. CDR3 coding DNA: TGTGCCAGTAGTATAGATGACGGCCCGGACGAGCAGTACTTC.

Turning to this clone: A junction boundary mismatches the germline segment, possibly from a read error. The J gene is TRBJ2-2, the V gene TRBV7-3; D not resolved. Germline CDR1 and CDR2: SGHTA and FQGTGA. This CDR3 is built from 14 residues. CDR3 in amino acids: CASRIETNTGELFF. The CDR3 DNA is TGTGCCAGCAGAATTGAAACGAACACCGGCGAGCTGTTTTTT.

The chain has TRBV11-2 and TRBJ1-2; D ambiguous. This CDR3 has 13 residues. Germline V gene data show CDR1 as SGHAT and CDR2 as FQNNGV. The V end lost 5 bases, the J end lost 7 bases, and 14 bases lay between the germline ends. CDR3: CASSPNRAGGYTF. DNA for the CDR3: TGTGCCAGCAGCCCAAATCGGGCCGGTGGCTACACCTTC.